The T cell receptor beta chain described here comes from a study of blood T cell repertoires in COVID-19. Trimming removed 6 bases from V and 6 bases from J, with 15 bases in between. The CDR3 spans 15 residues. Germline CDR1 and CDR2: MNHEY and SVGAGI. This table comes from immunoSEQ multiplex PCR, and its TCRdb copy is limited to in-frame clones, with some not included. The sample comprises around 250,000 clones, roughly four fifths of which are singletons, and roughly 3.3% rests with the top ten. The chain combines TRBV6-5 with TRBJ1-6; the D gene is possibly TRBD1 (5 bases). The clonotype comes from a woman under 30 with acute or convalescent COVID-19. The material sequenced was peripheral blood. CDR3 DNA: TGTGCCAGCAGAAGCGGGACGGTACCTAATTCACCCCTCCACTTT. Amino acids: CASRSGTVPNSPLHF.